In its sample, the clone carrying this T cell receptor beta chain was seen a few times. As yet, its antigen is unknown. A multiplex PCR was run with 60 Vbeta primers and 13 Jbeta primers. The data were produced by immunoSEQ multiplex PCR, yet TCRdb's version contains in-frame clones alone and is incomplete. The sample has about 140,000 clones, 80% seen once. The data belong to a study of cytomegalovirus exposure and HLA in healthy donors. Study-wide findings and caveats: A list of about 160 TCR beta chains associated with cytomegalovirus was given. Among TCR sequences, most were rare, though some public TCRs appeared in many donors.

Deletions cut 4 bases from V and 1 base from J, with 10 bases between. This CDR3 has 14 amino acids. Per germline, CDR1 MNHEY and CDR2 SMNVEV (reference sequence). The source is a female donor in good health and CMV-seronegative. The sequenced material came from PBMCs. The chain couples TRBV27 to TRBJ1-2; a possible D gene is TRBD1 (5 bases). The CDR3 protein is CASSSPGYNYGYTF. CDR3 DNA sequence: TGTGCCAGCAGTTCCCCAGGGTATAACTATGGCTACACCTTC.